This entry lists 30 T cell receptor beta chains sequenced from one sample in a study of T cell responses to AZD1222 COVID-19 vaccine (TCRdb year 2021). Library generation was performed with the immunoSEQ multiplex PCR assay. Held by TCRdb, this immuneACCESS table contains in-frame sequences only and omits some clones. Under half of the omission traces to an unresolved V gene where checked; the cause of the rest is unknown. Recorded for this sample are around 100,000 clones; about 95% of them occurred a single time. Of the sample, approximately 2.2% falls within the top ten clones. Per the publication, the time point label means: baseline before first vaccination. The starting material was peripheral blood, obtained on day 0 of AZD1222 vaccination. These receptors were collected from an adult in good health.

The chain recombines TRBV6-5 with TRBJ1-6; D is uncertain. Trimming shortened V by 4 bases and J by 9 bases, and 10 bases separated the two germline ends. The germline CDR1 and CDR2 sequences are MNHEY and SVGAGI. This CDR3 spans 13 amino acids. The CDR3 sequence: CASSLFQSSPLHF. In DNA form, the CDR3 reads TGTGCCAGCAGTTTATTCCAATCTTCACCCCTCCACTTT.

The rearrangement links TRBV18 to TRBJ2-7; 10 bases fit TRBD2. Germline CDR1 reads KGHSH; CDR2 reads LQKENI. The V segment lost 5 bases and the J segment 3 bases; nucleotides outside the gene matches: 4. This CDR3 has 14 residues. CDR3: CASSSLAGDYEQYF. In nucleotides, the CDR3 is TGTGCCAGCTCATCGCTAGCGGGAGACTACGAGCAGTACTTC.

This chain links TRBV29-1 with TRBJ1-2; no clear D. This CDR3 comprises 11 residues. CDR1 and CDR2 from the germline V gene are SQVTM and ANQGSEA. The V and J ends lost 6 bases and 4 bases respectively, with 9 bases between them. The CDR3 DNA is TGCAGCGTGGGGAGCGGCTATGGCTACACCTTC. It specifies CSVGSGYGYTF.

CDR3 sequence: CASSLLNPDRASYNEQFF. DNA for the CDR3: TGTGCCAGCAGCTTATTAAACCCGGACAGGGCCTCCTACAATGAGCAGTTCTTC. The V and J genes are TRBV7-9 and TRBJ2-1; TRBD1 matches 8 bases. Per germline, CDR1 SEHNR and CDR2 FQNEAQ (reference sequence). The CDR3 has 18 amino acids. J gave up 0 bases and V 2 bases, and 9 bases lay outside the gene matches.

The J gene is TRBJ1-6, the V gene TRBV6-6; D gene unclear. CDR3 length equals 15 residues. V was shortened by 2 bases and J by 8 bases, with 13 bases between the two germline ends. Germline CDR1 MNHNY, CDR2 SVGAGI (reference sequence). Written as DNA, the CDR3 is TGTGCCAGCAGTTACCGGTGGCTGGAAGATTCACCCCTCCACTTT. Amino acids: CASSYRWLEDSPLHF.

The chain couples TRBV13 to TRBJ2-1; no clear D. This CDR3 is built from 11 residues. Germline V gene sequence: CDR1 PRHDT, CDR2 FYEKMQ (reference sequence). V was cut by 6 bases and J by 6 bases, with 6 bases left in between. CDR3 protein: CASSKGNEQFF. CDR3 bases: TGTGCCAGCAGTAAAGGCAATGAGCAGTTCTTC.

CDR3 in amino acids: CASSLDTSGYTF. CDR3 nucleotide sequence: TGTGCCAGCAGCTTGGATACAAGTGGCTACACCTTC. The gene calls are TRBV5-4 and TRBJ1-2; unclear D gene. From germline, CDR1 is SGHNT and CDR2 YYREEE (reference sequence). V dropped 0 bases and J dropped 7 bases, with 7 bases sitting between them. The CDR3 spans 12 residues. Variable domain in full (rest from reference TRBV5-4 and TRBJ1-2): ETGVTQSPTHLIKTRGQQVTLRCSSQSGHNTVSWYQQALGQGPQFIFQYYREEENGRGNFPPRFSGLQFPNYSSELNVNALELDDSALYLCASSLDTSGYTFGSGTRLTVV.

The chain uses TRBV2 and TRBJ1-5; TRBD1 is a possible D gene (5 bases). The CDR3 contains 13 residues. Trimming removed 6 bases from V and 2 bases from J, with 8 bases in between. CDR1 and CDR2 from the germline V gene are SNHLY and FYNNEI. In DNA, the CDR3 is TGTGCCAGCAGAGACAGCCGCAATCAGCCCCAGCATTTT. Its translation: CASRDSRNQPQHF.

V gene TRBV25-1 combines with J gene TRBJ1-4, with a tentative D call TRBD1 (6 bases). V lost 1 base and J lost 7, with 16 bases in between. The CDR3 totals 16 residues. Germline CDR1 is MGHDK and CDR2 is SYGVNS. The DNA for the CDR3 is TGTGCCAGCAGTGAATGGGGGGGGCAGGGGAGTGAAAAACTGTTTTTT. Protein sequence: CASSEWGGQGSEKLFF.

The rearrangement uses TRBV6-2 or TRBV6-3 and TRBJ2-7, with D maybe TRBD2 (5 bases). V lost 4 bases, J lost 7 bases, and 14 bases lay in between. The CDR3 spans 13 residues. The V gene's germline CDR1 is MNHEY and CDR2 SVGEGT. CDR3 sequence (DNA): TGTGCCAGCAGTTCGTCGGTTAGGAGGGAGCAGTACTTC. As protein: CASSSSVRREQYF.

The genes are TRBV5-5 and TRBJ1-3; D is uncertain. Germline V gives CDR1 SGHKS, CDR2 YYEKEE (reference sequence). This CDR3 region has 14 residues. Between the trimmed V and J ends, which lost 0 bases and 7 bases, there was a span of 11 bases. The CDR3: CASSLDSLGNTIYF. CDR3 coding DNA: TGTGCCAGCAGCTTGGACTCTCTCGGGAACACCATATATTTT.

This rearrangement joins TRBV5-1 to TRBJ2-7; D gene uncertain. With 3 bases removed from V and 0 bases from J, the gap between germline ends came to 10 bases. Germline V CDR1 and CDR2: SGHRS, YFSETQ. The CDR3 extends over 14 amino acids. The DNA for the CDR3 is TGCGCCAGCAGCTGGACCGCCAGCTCCTACGAGCAGTACTTC. Its protein is CASSWTASSYEQYF.

The chain carries TRBV30 and TRBJ1-3; possible D gene TRBD1, 6 bases. CDR1 and CDR2 (germline): GTSNPN, SVGIG (reference sequence). V lost 3 bases to trimming and J lost 3 bases, with 12 bases between them. This CDR3 contains 14 residues. The CDR3 loop reads CAWRSQGFGNTIYF. CDR3 bases: TGTGCCTGGAGATCCCAGGGGTTTGGAAACACCATATATTTT.

The chain recombines TRBV12-5 with TRBJ1-3; TRBD1 aligns across 8 bases. Germline V gives CDR1 LGHNT, CDR2 FRNRAP. The J segment lost 1 base and the V segment lost 6 bases, leaving 5 bases of the junction unmatched. There are 15 residues in the CDR3. CDR3 protein: CASGLGTGSGNTIYF. For the CDR3, the DNA is TGTGCTAGTGGCCTCGGGACAGGTTCTGGAAACACCATATATTTT.

This clone was counted once. This chain uses TRBV9 with TRBJ1-3, with a tentative D call TRBD1 (6 bases). V was trimmed by 4 bases and J by 4 bases, leaving 12 bases between them. The CDR3 spans 14 residues. CDR1 is SGDLS, CDR2 YYNGEE, per germline. The CDR3 region has the DNA TGTGCCAGCAGCCCCCGGACAGAAGGAAACACCATATATTTT. This gives the protein CASSPRTEGNTIYF.

CDR3 nucleotides: TGTGCCAGCAGTTTAGGACCGAGGGGCTACACCTTC. This translates into CASSLGPRGYTF. The chain recombines TRBV12-3 or TRBV12-4 with TRBJ1-2, with D hard to call. The CDR3 spans 12 residues. Trimming left V 1 base short and J 8 bases short, with 8 bases between.

V usage is TRBV28 and J usage is TRBJ1-1; D not certain. V was shortened by 7 bases and J by 3 bases, with 6 bases between the two germline ends. The germline V gene has CDR1 MDHEN and CDR2 SYDVKM. This CDR3 region has 11 residues. The CDR3 coding sequence is TGTGCCAGCAAATCGGACACTGAAGCTTTCTTT. Protein: CASKSDTEAFF.

The rearrangement uses TRBV6-5 and TRBJ1-2; TRBD1 aligns across 7 bases. V dropped 2 bases and J dropped 0; count of bases not matched to a gene: 3. There are 15 residues in the CDR3. Germline V lookup: CDR1 MNHEY, CDR2 SVGAGI. Written as DNA, the CDR3 is TGTGCCAGCAGTTACGGGACAGCTTCTAACTATGGCTACACCTTC. Protein product: CASSYGTASNYGYTF.

The chain couples TRBV6-4 to TRBJ2-6; D possibly uses TRBD1 or TRBD2 (5 bases each). The V gene lost 5 bases and the J gene lost 0 bases, with 14 bases spanning the gap. The CDR3 covers 17 residues. Germline lookup yields CDR1 MRHNA and CDR2 SNTAGT. CDR3 residues: CASSNRDGDSGANVLTF. In DNA, the CDR3 is TGTGCCAGCAGTAACCGGGACGGAGACTCTGGGGCCAACGTCCTGACTTTC.

V is TRBV9 and J is TRBJ2-1; D unresolved. Between the trimmed V and J ends, which lost 3 bases and 4 bases, there was a span of 5 bases. CDR1 and CDR2 from the germline V gene are SGDLS and YYNGEE. CDR3 length equals 12 residues. CDR3 amino acids: CASSDQYNEQFF. CDR3 nucleotide sequence: TGTGCCAGCAGCGATCAATACAATGAGCAGTTCTTC.

J is TRBJ1-1 and V is TRBV19, with 8 bases lining up with TRBD1. The V segment lost 4 bases and the J segment 5 bases; nucleotides outside the gene matches: 3. The CDR3 runs to 13 residues. The V gene's germline CDR1 is LNHDA and CDR2 SQIVND (reference sequence). For the CDR3, the DNA is TGTGCCAGTAGTACAGGGGGCGCAACTGAAGCTTTCTTT. Translating it yields CASSTGGATEAFF.

The chain recombines TRBV9 with TRBJ1-2; the D gene is possibly TRBD1 (5 bases). Germline CDR1 reads SGDLS; CDR2 reads YYNGEE. This CDR3 region has 13 residues. Trimming took 3 bases from V and 8 from J, leaving 14 bases between them. The CDR3 reads CASSATEARGYTF. CDR3 bases: TGTGCCAGCAGCGCGACAGAGGCTAGAGGCTACACCTTC.

The chain joins TRBV12-3 or TRBV12-4 to TRBJ1-2, with D possibly being TRBD1 (6 bases). This CDR3 comprises 13 residues. V lost 5 bases and J lost 5, with 12 bases in between. In DNA, the CDR3 is TGTGCCAGCAGTGAGCAGGGGATTTATGGCTACACCTTC. This translates into CASSEQGIYGYTF.

The gene calls are TRBV21-1 and TRBJ1-1; TRBD1, the D gene given by the table, was not confirmed from the DNA. TRBV21-1 is designated a pseudogene. The CDR3 extends over 14 amino acids. DNA of the CDR3: TGTGCCAGCAGCCGATCAACAGGGGTCCCTGAAGCTTTCTTT. Translation gives CASSRSTGVPEAFF.

The chain is built from TRBV4-3 and TRBJ1-2, with 9 bases that match TRBD1. CDR3 length: 15 amino acids. The trim removed 0 bases at V and 8 bases at J, leaving 7 bases unmatched. Germline lookup yields CDR1 LGHNA and CDR2 YSLEER. The CDR3 region is CASSQDGQGFFGYTF. The DNA for the CDR3 is TGCGCCAGCAGCCAAGACGGACAGGGGTTTTTCGGCTACACCTTC.

The V and J genes are TRBV27 and TRBJ1-1; TRBD1 matches at 8 bases. The germline V gene has CDR1 MNHEY and CDR2 SMNVEV (reference sequence). The CDR3 runs to 14 residues. Trimming cost V 4 bases and J 5 bases; bases outside gene matches: 6. This CDR3 is CASSSRQGQTEAFF. The CDR3 DNA follows: TGTGCCAGCAGTTCACGACAGGGGCAAACTGAAGCTTTCTTT.

The V gene is TRBV6-6, the J gene TRBJ1-5; TRBD1 agrees at 8 bases. Germline V gene lookup returns CDR1 MNHNY and CDR2 SVGAGI (reference sequence). The CDR3 runs 16 residues. V lost 3 bases, J lost 2 bases, and 6 bases stayed unmatched. Here the CDR3 DNA reads TGTGCCAGCAGTTATACCATACAGGGGGGCAATCAGCCCCAGCATTTT. This codes for CASSYTIQGGNQPQHF.

The chain carries TRBV19 and TRBJ1-1, with D perhaps TRBD1 (5 bases). The germline V gene has CDR1 LNHDA and CDR2 SQIVND (reference sequence). CDR3 size: 14 residues. V shed 7 bases and J shed 2 bases, with 14 bases lying between them. This chain's CDR3 is CASTNGQANTEAFF. The CDR3 DNA follows: TGTGCCAGTACCAACGGACAAGCAAACACTGAAGCTTTCTTT.

The chain employs TRBV7-9 and TRBJ2-2; maybe TRBD1 (7 bases). The CDR3 totals 16 residues. Germline CDR1 and CDR2: SEHNR and FQNEAQ (reference sequence). V lost 7 bases and J lost 3, with 18 bases in between. The CDR3 here is CASIAGPGGYTGELFF. DNA for the CDR3: TGTGCCAGCATCGCGGGGCCAGGGGGTTACACCGGGGAGCTGTTTTTT.

The J gene is TRBJ2-3, the V gene TRBV7-3, with D tentatively TRBD2 (5 bases). The ends were cut back, 5 bases at V and 6 bases at J, with 18 bases in the middle. The CDR3 loop spans 15 amino acids. Germline loops: CDR1 SGHTA, CDR2 FQGTGA. The CDR3 nucleotides read TGTGCCAGCAGCCAAGGGTCGAGCGGACGGGATACGCAGTATTTT. This codes for CASSQGSSGRDTQYF.